This T cell receptor (beta chain) was recorded in a study of blood T cell repertoires in COVID-19 (dated by TCRdb to the early 2020s). In the study overall: Samples covering the acute and convalescent phases of COVID-19 were provided by collaborators in the United States, Italy and Spain. The material from the prospective study consisted of cDNA or gDNA derived from T cells, B-cell-depleted T cells, or PBMCs. Where available, HLA class I and class II types were obtained from metadata supplied by the sample provider rather than from assay-based typing. Samples came from the ongoing ImmuneRACE study (first 160 participants) plus 1,254 subjects from 6 global collaborators. A de-identified subject ID, COVID-19 status, age in years and sex were almost always included in the sample metadata. Subjects who had been exposed to COVID-19, were actively infected with it, or had recovered from it provided the deeply sampled blood TCRbeta repertoires that made up the dataset. A freely available public database, intended as a resource for researchers studying the immune response to SARS-CoV-2, is where the repertoires were released.

Participants in the prospective study were enrolled through a virtual design, were aged roughly 18 to 100 years, and lived in about 25 United States geographic areas. In the prospective study, participants were assigned to cohorts based on the clinical history participants reported in a screening survey and a study questionnaire. For ImmuneRACE Cohort 3, a participant was defined as recovered based on two consecutive negative NP/OP PCR tests, clearance by a healthcare professional, or resolution of symptoms. Each participant in the prospective study had whole blood, serum and a nasopharyngeal or oropharyngeal swab collected by mobile phlebotomists. Prospective study participants could optionally give additional blood draws and questionnaires over a roughly 2-month period. Blood samples from the prospective study were shipped frozen or at room temperature prior to DNA extraction. This clone was observed a handful of times. The clone's antigen remains unknown. Base qualities are not recorded, but no much larger clone differs from it by a single base.

TCRbeta CDR3 regions were amplified from genomic DNA by means of the immunoSEQ Assay, a bias-controlled multiplex PCR. The source study handled its data this way. The number of nucleated cells in each sample was estimated from the amplification of reference gene primers within the assay. To quantify the absolute abundance of each unique TCRbeta CDR3 rearrangement, sequence reads were collapsed and filtered. For each sample, productive Simpson clonality was calculated by taking the square root of Simpson's diversity index across productive rearrangements. TCRdb re-hosts the immuneACCESS table, in-frame sequences only. Its copies lack some clones; in the studies checked, an unresolved V gene accounts for under half of them, and the cause for the rest is not known. V and J calls and clone size are as listed in that table; D and trimming were resolved from the DNA. The sample profile shows 150,000 or so clones; about four fifths of them were found once. About 10% of the sample belongs to the ten largest clones.

The CDR3 contains 12 residues, cysteine and phenylalanine counted. CDR3 DNA only is kept here, 36 bases in frame from base 1. V is reduced by 3 bases and J by 5 bases, leaving a spacing of 7 bases between them. Here is what the overall study found, with its caveats: How much clinical and demographic metadata was included differed by source and by participant, and the metadata was provided uncurated.

Sequencing used PBMCs or T cells enriched from blood (not recorded which). This receptor chain uses TRBV12-3 or TRBV12-4 and TRBJ1-1; no D gene call is confident. This TCR came from a man between 50 and 59 years old who had recovered from COVID-19. The base sequence is TGTGCCAGCAGTTTCGGAGGGACTGAAGCTTTCTTT. Its product reads: CASSFGGTEAFF.